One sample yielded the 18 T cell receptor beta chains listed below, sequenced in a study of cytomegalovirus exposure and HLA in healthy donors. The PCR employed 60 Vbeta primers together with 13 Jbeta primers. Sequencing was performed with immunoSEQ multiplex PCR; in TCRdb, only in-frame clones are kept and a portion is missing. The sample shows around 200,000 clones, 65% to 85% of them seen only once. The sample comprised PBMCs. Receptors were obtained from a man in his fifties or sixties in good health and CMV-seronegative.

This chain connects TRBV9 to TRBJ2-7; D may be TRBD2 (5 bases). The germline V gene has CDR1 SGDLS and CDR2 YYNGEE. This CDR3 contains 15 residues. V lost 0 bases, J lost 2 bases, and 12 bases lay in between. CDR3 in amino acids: CASSVELASPYEQYF. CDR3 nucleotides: TGTGCCAGCAGCGTAGAGCTAGCTTCTCCCTACGAGCAGTACTTC.

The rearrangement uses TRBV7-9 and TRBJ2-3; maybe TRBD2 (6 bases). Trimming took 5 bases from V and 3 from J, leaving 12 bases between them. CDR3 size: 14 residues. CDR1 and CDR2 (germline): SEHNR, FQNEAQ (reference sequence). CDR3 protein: CASSLTRDTDTQYF. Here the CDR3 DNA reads TGTGCCAGCAGCCTGACTAGGGATACAGATACGCAGTATTTT.

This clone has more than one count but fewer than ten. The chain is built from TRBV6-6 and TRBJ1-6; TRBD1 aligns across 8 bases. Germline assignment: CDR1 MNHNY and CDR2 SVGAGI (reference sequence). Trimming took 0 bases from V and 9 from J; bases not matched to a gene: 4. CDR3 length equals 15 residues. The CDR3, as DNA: TGTGCCAGCAGTTACTCGACAGGGGATCCTTCACCCCTCCACTTT. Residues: CASSYSTGDPSPLHF.

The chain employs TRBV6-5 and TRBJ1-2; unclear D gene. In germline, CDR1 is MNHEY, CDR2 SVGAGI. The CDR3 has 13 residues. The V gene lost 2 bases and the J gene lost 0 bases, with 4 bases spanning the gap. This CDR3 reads CASSYAANYGYTF. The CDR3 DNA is TGTGCCAGCAGTTACGCAGCTAACTATGGCTACACCTTC.

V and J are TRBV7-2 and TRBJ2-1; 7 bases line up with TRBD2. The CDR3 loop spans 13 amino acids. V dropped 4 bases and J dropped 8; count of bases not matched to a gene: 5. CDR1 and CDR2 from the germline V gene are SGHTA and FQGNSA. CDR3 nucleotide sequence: TGTGCCAGCAGCTCCCGGGGGGTCCATGAGCAGTTCTTC. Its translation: CASSSRGVHEQFF.

CDR3 in DNA: TGTGCCAGTGGTAGAGATGGAGGCCGCGGGGAGACCCAGTACTTC. Residues: CASGRDGGRGETQYF. The V and J genes are TRBV19 and TRBJ2-5; D might be TRBD2 (5 bases). Germline assignment: CDR1 LNHDA and CDR2 SQIVND (reference sequence). The CDR3 loop spans 15 amino acids. Deletions cut 8 bases from V and 5 bases from J, with 21 bases between.

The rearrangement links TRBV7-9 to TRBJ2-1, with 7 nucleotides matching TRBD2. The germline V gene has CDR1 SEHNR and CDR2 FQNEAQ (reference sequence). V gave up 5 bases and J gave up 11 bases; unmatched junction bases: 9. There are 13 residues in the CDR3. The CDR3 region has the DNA TGTGCCAGCAGCAGGGGACTACCGGCTAAGCAGTTCTTC. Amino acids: CASSRGLPAKQFF. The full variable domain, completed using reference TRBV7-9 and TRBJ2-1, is DTGVSQNPRHKITKRGQNVTFRCDPISEHNRLYWYRQTLGQGPEFLTYFQNEAQLEKSRLLSDRFSAERPKGSFSTLEIQRTEQGDSAMYLCASSRGLPAKQFFGPGTRLTVL.

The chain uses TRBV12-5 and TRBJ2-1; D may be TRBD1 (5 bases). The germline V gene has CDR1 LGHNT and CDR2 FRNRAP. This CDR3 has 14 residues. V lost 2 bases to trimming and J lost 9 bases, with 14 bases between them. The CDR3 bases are TGTGCTAGTGGTTTGTTAACAGGAAATGGTGAGCAGTTCTTC. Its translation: CASGLLTGNGEQFF.

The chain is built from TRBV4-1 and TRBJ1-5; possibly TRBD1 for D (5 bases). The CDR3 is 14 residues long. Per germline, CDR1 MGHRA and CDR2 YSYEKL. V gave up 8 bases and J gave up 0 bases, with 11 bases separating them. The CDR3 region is CASATVYSNQPQHF. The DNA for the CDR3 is TGCGCCAGCGCGACAGTTTATAGCAATCAGCCCCAGCATTTT.

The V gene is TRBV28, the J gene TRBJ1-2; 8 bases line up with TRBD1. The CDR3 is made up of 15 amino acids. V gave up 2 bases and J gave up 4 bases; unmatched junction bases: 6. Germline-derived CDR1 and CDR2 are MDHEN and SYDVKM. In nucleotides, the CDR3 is TGTGCCAGCAGTTTAACAGGGGGACGATTCTATGGCTACACCTTC. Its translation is CASSLTGGRFYGYTF.

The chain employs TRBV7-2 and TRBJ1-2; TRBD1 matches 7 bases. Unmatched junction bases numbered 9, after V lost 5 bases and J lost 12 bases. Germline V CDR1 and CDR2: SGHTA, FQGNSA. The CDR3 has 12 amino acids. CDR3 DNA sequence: TGTGCCAGCAGCGTCCGGGACAGCGATCACACCTTC. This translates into CASSVRDSDHTF.

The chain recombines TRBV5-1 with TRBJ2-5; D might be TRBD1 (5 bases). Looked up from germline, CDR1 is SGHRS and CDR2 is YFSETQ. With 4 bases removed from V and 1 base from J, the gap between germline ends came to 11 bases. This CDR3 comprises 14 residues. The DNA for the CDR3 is TGCGCCAGCAGCGTGACAGTTACCCAAGAGACCCAGTACTTC. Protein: CASSVTVTQETQYF.

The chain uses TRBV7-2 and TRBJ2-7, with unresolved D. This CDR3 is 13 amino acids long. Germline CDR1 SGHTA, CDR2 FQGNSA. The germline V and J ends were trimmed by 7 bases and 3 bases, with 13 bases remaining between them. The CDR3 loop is CASTMGPYYEQYF. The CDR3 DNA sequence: TGTGCCAGCACCATGGGCCCCTACTACGAGCAGTACTTC.

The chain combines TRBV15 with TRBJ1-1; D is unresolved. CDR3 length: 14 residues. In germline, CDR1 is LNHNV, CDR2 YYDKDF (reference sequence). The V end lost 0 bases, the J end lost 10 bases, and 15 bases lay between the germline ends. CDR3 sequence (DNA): TGTGCCACCAGCAGAGACCCCGAGGGTGTAGTAGCTTTCTTT. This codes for CATSRDPEGVVAFF.

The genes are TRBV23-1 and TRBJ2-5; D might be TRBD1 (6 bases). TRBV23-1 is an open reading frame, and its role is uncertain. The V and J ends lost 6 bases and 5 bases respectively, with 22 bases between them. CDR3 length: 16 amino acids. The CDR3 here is CASSHQLKQGWETQYF. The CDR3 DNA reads TGCGCCAGCAGCCACCAGCTTAAACAGGGATGGGAGACCCAGTACTTC.

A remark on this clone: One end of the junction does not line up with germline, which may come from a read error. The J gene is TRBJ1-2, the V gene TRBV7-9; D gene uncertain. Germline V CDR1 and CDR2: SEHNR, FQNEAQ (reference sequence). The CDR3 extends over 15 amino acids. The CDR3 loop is CSSSLEADAHYGYTF. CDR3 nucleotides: TGTTCCAGCAGCTTAGAAGCGGATGCCCACTATGGCTACACCTTC.

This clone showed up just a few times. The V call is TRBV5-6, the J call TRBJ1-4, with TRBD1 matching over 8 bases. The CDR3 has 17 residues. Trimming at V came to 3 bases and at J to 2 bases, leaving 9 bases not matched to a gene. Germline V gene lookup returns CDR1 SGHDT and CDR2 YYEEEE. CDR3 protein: CASSSRTGRVTNEKLFF. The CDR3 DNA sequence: TGTGCCAGCAGCTCCCGGACAGGGAGGGTTACTAATGAAAAACTGTTTTTT.

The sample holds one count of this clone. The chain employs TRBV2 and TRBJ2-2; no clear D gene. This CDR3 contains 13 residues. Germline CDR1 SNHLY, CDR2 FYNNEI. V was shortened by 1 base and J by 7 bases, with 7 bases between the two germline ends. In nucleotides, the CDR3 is TGTGCCAGCAGTGAAGAGGCAGGCGGGGAGCTGTTTTTT. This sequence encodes CASSEEAGGELFF.